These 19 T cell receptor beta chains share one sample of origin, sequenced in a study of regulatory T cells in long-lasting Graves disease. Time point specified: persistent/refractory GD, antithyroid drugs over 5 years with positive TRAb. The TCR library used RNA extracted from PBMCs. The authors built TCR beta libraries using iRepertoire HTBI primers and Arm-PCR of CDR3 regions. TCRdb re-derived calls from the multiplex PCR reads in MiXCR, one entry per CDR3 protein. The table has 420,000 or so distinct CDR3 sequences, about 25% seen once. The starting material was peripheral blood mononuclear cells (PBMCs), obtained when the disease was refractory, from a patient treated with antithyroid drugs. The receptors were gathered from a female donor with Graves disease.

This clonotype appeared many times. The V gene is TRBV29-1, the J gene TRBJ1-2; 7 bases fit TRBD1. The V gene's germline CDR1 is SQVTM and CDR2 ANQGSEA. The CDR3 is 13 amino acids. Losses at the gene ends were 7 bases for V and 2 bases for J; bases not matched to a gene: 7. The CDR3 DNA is TGCAGCGCTTGGGACAGTCACAACTATGGCTACACCTTC. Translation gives CSAWDSHNYGYTF.

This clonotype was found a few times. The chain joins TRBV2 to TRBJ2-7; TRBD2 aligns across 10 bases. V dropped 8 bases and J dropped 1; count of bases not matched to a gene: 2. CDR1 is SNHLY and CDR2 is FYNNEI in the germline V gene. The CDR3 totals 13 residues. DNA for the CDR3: TGTGCCAGCGGACTAGCGGCGTCCTACGAGCAGTACTTC. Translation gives CASGLAASYEQYF.

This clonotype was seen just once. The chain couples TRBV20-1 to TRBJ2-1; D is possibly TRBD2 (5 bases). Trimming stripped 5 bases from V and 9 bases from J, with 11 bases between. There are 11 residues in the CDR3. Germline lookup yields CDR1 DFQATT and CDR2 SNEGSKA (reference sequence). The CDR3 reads CSALLVPEQFF. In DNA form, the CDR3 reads TGCAGTGCTCTACTAGTCCCTGAGCAGTTCTTC.

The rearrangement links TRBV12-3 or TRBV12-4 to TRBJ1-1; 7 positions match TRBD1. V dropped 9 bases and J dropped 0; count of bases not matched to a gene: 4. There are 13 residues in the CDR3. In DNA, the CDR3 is TGTGCCAGTCACAGGGGTATGAACACTGAAGCTTTCTTT. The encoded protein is CASHRGMNTEAFF.

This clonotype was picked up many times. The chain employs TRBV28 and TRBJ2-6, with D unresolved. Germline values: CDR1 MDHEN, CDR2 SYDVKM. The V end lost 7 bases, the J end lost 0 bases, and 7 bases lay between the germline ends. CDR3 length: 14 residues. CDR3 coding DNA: TGTGCCAGCAACATTCACTCTGGGGCCAACGTCCTGACTTTC. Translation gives CASNIHSGANVLTF.

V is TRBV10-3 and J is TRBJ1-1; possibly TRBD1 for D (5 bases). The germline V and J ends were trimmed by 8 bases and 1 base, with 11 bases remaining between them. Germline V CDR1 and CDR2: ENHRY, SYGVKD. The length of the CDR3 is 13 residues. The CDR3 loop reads CAIVGRENTEAFF. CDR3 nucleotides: TGTGCCATCGTAGGCAGGGAGAACACTGAAGCTTTCTTT.

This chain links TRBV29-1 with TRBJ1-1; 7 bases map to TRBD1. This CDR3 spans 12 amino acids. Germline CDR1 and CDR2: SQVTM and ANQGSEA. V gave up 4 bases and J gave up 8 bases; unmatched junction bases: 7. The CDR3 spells CSVVTGVAEAFF. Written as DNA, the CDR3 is TGCAGCGTTGTTACAGGGGTCGCCGAAGCTTTCTTT.

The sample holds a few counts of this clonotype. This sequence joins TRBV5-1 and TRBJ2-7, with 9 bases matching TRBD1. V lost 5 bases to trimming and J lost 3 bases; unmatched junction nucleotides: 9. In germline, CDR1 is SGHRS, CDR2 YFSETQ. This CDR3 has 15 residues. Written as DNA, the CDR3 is TGCGCCAGCAGGGAATCGACAGGGGGGGACTACGAGCAGTACTTC. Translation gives CASRESTGGDYEQYF.

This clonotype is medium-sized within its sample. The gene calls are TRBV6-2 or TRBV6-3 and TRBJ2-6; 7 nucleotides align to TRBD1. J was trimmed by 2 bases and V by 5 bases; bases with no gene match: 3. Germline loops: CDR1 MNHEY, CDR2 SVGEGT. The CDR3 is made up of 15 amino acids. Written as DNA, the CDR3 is TGTGCCAGCAGTCCGCAGGGGGCTGGGGCCAACGTCCTGACTTTC. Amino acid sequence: CASSPQGAGANVLTF.

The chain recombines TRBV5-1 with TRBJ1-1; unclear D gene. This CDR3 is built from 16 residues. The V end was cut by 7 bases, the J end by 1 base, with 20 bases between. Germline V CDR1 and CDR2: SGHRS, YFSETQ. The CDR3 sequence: CASHAVGGRRNTEAFF. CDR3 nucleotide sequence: TGCGCCAGCCACGCGGTGGGAGGCCGGCGGAACACTGAAGCTTTCTTT.

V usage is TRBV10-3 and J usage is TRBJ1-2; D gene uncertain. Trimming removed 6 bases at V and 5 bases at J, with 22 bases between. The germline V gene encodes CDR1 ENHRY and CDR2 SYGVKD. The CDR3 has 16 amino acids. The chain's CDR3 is CAIRGFKGLEIYGYTF. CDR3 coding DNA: TGTGCCATCAGGGGTTTTAAGGGCTTGGAAATATATGGCTACACCTTC.

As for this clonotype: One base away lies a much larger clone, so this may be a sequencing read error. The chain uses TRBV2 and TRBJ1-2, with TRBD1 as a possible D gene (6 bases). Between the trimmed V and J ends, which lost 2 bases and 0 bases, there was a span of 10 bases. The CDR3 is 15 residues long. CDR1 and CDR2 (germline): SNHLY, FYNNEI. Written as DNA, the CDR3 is TGTGCCAGCAGTGAACTGGCAGGGGCTAACTATGGCTACACCTTC. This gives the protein CASSELAGANYGYTF.

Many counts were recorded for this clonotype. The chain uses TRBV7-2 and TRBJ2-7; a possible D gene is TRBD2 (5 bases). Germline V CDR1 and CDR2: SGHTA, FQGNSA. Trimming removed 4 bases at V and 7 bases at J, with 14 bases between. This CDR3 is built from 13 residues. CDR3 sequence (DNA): TGTGCCAGCAGCTCGTCGGGGTCGAGGGAGCAGTACTTC. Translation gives CASSSSGSREQYF. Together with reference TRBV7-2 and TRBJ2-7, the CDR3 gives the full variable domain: GAGVSQSPSNKVTEKGKDVELRCDPISGHTALYWYRQSLGQGLEFLIYFQGNSAPDKSGLPSDRFSAERTGGSVSTLTIQRTQQEDSAVYLCASSSSGSREQYFGPGTRLTVT.

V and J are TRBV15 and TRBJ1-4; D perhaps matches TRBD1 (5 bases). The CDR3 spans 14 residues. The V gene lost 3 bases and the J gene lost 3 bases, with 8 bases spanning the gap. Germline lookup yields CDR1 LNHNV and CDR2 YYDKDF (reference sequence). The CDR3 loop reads CATSRPGANEKLFF. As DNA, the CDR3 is TGTGCCACCAGCAGGCCGGGGGCTAATGAAAAACTGTTTTTT. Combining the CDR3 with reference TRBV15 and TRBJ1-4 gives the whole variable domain DAMVIQNPRYQVTQFGKPVTLSCSQTLNHNVMYWYQQKSSQAPKLLFHYYDKDFNNEADTPDNFQSRRPNTSFCFLDIRSPGLGDTAMYLCATSRPGANEKLFFGSGTQLSVL.

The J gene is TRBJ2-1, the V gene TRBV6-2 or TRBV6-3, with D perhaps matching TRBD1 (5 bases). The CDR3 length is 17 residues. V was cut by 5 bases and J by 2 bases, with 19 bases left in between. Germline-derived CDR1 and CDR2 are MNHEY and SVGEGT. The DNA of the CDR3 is TGTGCCAGCAGTAGGACAAGATCGAACCTAGCCTACAATGAGCAGTTCTTC. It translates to CASSRTRSNLAYNEQFF.

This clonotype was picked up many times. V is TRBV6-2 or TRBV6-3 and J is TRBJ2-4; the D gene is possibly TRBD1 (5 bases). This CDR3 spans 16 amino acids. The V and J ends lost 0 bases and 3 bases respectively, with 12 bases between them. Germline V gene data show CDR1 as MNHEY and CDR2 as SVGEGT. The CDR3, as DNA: TGTGCCAGCAGTTACTCATTCAAAGGGGACAAAAACATTCAGTACTTC. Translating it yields CASSYSFKGDKNIQYF.

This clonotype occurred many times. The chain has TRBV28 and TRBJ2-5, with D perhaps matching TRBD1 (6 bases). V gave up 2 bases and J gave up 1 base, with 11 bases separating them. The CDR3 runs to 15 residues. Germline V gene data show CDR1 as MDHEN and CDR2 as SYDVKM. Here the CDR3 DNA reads TGTGCCAGCAGTTTAACCAGGGGCCTCCAAGAGACCCAGTACTTC. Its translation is CASSLTRGLQETQYF. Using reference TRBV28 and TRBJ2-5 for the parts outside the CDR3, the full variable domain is DVKVTQSSRYLVKRTGEKVFLECVQDMDHENMFWYRQDPGLGLRLIYFSYDVKMKEKGDIPEGYSVSREKKERFSLILESASTNQTSMYLCASSLTRGLQETQYFGPGTRLLVL.

For the CDR3, the DNA is TGTGCCAGCAGCTTAGGGGGGACACGGGTTGAAGCTTTCTTT. Protein sequence: CASSLGGTRVEAFF. The V gene is TRBV7-6, the J gene TRBJ1-1; D is possibly TRBD1 (6 bases). Trimming took 1 base from V and 7 from J, leaving 13 bases between them. Germline V lookup: CDR1 SGHVS, CDR2 FNYEAQ. The CDR3 runs to 14 residues.

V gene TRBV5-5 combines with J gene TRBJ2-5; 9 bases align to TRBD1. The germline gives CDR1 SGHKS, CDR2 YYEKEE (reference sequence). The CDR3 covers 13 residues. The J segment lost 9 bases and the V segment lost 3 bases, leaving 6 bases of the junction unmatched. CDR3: CASSYDRGEAQYF. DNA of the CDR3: TGTGCCAGCAGCTATGACAGGGGGGAAGCCCAGTACTTC.